The 13 T cell receptor beta chains below come from one sample, sequenced in a study of CD8 T cells in Susac syndrome. The RNA, about 0.5 to 1 ug, was put through reverse transcription using random hexamers. TCRdb redid the calling of the immunoSEQ multiplex PCR reads with MiXCR, one entry per CDR3 protein. The profile covers about 120,000 distinct CDR3 sequences, with about nine tenths appearing a single time and more than 0.13% taken by the ten largest. The sample comprised CD4+ T cells from PBMCs. The origin of the receptors is a human donor in good health.

This clonotype has a single count. The chain carries TRBV28 and TRBJ2-7; 8 positions match TRBD2. V trimming: 5 bases; J trimming: 0 bases; junction bases outside the gene matches: 3. CDR3 length: 14 amino acids. Germline CDR1 reads MDHEN; CDR2 reads SYDVKM. The CDR3 spells CASSRAGGSYEQYF. CDR3 nucleotides: TGTGCCAGCAGTAGGGCGGGGGGCTCCTACGAGCAGTACTTC.

This clonotype has only one observation. This chain uses TRBV6-2 or TRBV6-3 with TRBJ2-1; D is ambiguous. Trimming shortened V by 2 bases and J by 5 bases, and 4 bases separated the two germline ends. This CDR3 spans 12 amino acids. CDR1 is MNHEY and CDR2 is SVGEGT in the germline V gene. In nucleotides, the CDR3 is TGTGCCAGCAGTTACAGCCACAATGAGCAGTTCTTC. Its translation is CASSYSHNEQFF.

The V call is TRBV6-5, the J call TRBJ1-1; TRBD1 matches 7 bases. V was pared by 7 bases and J by 0 bases, with 8 bases of the junction left unmatched. Per the germline V gene, CDR1 is MNHEY and CDR2 is SVGAGI. This CDR3 contains 15 residues. As DNA, the CDR3 is TGTGCCAGCATTAGGGACAGCCTCATGAACACTGAAGCTTTCTTT. Protein: CASIRDSLMNTEAFF.

The V and J genes are TRBV7-3 and TRBJ2-1, with TRBD2 matching over 10 bases. The CDR3 extends over 16 amino acids. V was pared by 4 bases and J by 2 bases, with 5 bases of the junction left unmatched. Germline CDR1 SGHTA, CDR2 FQGTGA. The CDR3 reads CASSSYTSGAYNEQFF. Here the CDR3 DNA reads TGTGCCAGCAGCTCCTACACTAGCGGGGCCTACAATGAGCAGTTCTTC. The variable domain in full, completed from reference TRBV7-3 and TRBJ2-1, reads GAGVSQTPSNKVTEKGKYVELRCDPISGHTALYWYRQSLGQGPEFLIYFQGTGAADDSGLPNDRFFAVRPEGSVSTLKIQRTERGDSAVYLCASSSYTSGAYNEQFFGPGTRLTVL.

The chain carries TRBV5-5 and TRBJ1-5; D uncertain. The CDR3 is made up of 14 amino acids. Trimming left V 4 bases short and J 0 bases short, with 8 bases between. CDR1 is SGHKS and CDR2 is YYEKEE in the germline V gene (reference sequence). CDR3 protein: CASSEVYSNQPQHF. CDR3 nucleotides: TGTGCCAGCAGCGAAGTATATAGCAATCAGCCCCAGCATTTT.

The rearrangement uses TRBV18 and TRBJ2-3, with 8 nucleotides matching TRBD2. The germline CDR1 and CDR2 sequences are KGHSH and LQKENI. The CDR3 is 16 residues long. Losses at the gene ends were 1 base for V and 2 bases for J; bases not matched to a gene: 5. DNA of the CDR3: TGTGCCAGCTCACCACTCACGGGGGGGATCACAGATACGCAGTATTTT. Its translation is CASSPLTGGITDTQYF.

The CDR3 loop reads CAIRGDGGKNTEAFF. In nucleotides, the CDR3 is TGTGCCATCAGGGGGGATGGGGGGAAGAACACTGAAGCTTTCTTT. The chain employs TRBV10-3 and TRBJ1-1; a possible D gene is TRBD1 (5 bases). The CDR3 loop spans 15 amino acids. Germline V gene sequence: CDR1 ENHRY, CDR2 SYGVKD. V was cut by 6 bases and J by 1 base, with 15 bases left in between.

The rearrangement uses TRBV11-1 and TRBJ2-1, with 8 nucleotides matching TRBD1. Trimming removed 6 bases from V and 10 bases from J; junction bases left unmatched: 5. In germline, CDR1 is SGHAT, CDR2 FQDESV (reference sequence). This CDR3 contains 12 residues. The CDR3 DNA is TGTGCCAGCAGGGACAGGGAAGGCGAGCAGTTCTTC. Encoded protein: CASRDREGEQFF.

The rearrangement uses TRBV23-1 and TRBJ2-1; 10 nucleotides line up with TRBD2. TRBV23-1 is designated an ORF whose function remains uncertain. This CDR3 has 20 amino acids. The V gene end was trimmed by 4 bases and the J gene end by 4 bases; junction bases not matched to a gene: 19. This chain's CDR3 is CASSLQVGGRTSGRYNEQFF. The CDR3 DNA is TGCGCCAGCAGTCTCCAGGTGGGTGGGCGGACTAGCGGAAGATACAATGAGCAGTTCTTC.

V usage is TRBV10-3 and J usage is TRBJ2-2; D is ambiguous. Trimming removed 4 bases from V and 1 base from J, with 7 bases in between. The CDR3 consists of 14 residues. CDR1 is ENHRY and CDR2 is SYGVKD in the germline V gene. The CDR3 region has the DNA TGTGCCATCAGTGTCGCAGGGAACACCGGGGAGCTGTTTTTT. Its protein is CAISVAGNTGELFF.

This chain links TRBV5-1 with TRBJ1-5, with 7 bases matching TRBD1. Trimming took 0 bases from V and 4 from J; bases not matched to a gene: 1. Per germline, CDR1 SGHRS and CDR2 YFSETQ. This CDR3 is 14 amino acids long. CDR3 in amino acids: CASSLGDRNQPQHF. CDR3 sequence (DNA): TGCGCCAGCAGCTTGGGGGACAGAAATCAGCCCCAGCATTTT.

The chain carries TRBV5-1 and TRBJ1-1; tentative D call: TRBD1 (5 bases). Trimming pared 4 bases from V and 4 bases from J, leaving 17 bases between. The CDR3 spans 15 residues. Germline V lookup: CDR1 SGHRS, CDR2 YFSETQ. The CDR3, as DNA: TGCGCCAGCAGCCCGTCCGTCGGGGGACCCACTGAAGCTTTCTTT. This sequence encodes CASSPSVGGPTEAFF.

The rearrangement uses TRBV4-3 and TRBJ1-5; 7 nucleotides agree with TRBD1. V dropped 0 bases and J dropped 0; count of bases not matched to a gene: 2. The CDR3 loop spans 16 amino acids. CDR1 is LGHNA and CDR2 is YSLEER in the germline V gene. For the CDR3, the DNA is TGCGCCAGCAGCCAAGAGACAGGGTATAGCAATCAGCCCCAGCATTTT. Encoded protein: CASSQETGYSNQPQHF.